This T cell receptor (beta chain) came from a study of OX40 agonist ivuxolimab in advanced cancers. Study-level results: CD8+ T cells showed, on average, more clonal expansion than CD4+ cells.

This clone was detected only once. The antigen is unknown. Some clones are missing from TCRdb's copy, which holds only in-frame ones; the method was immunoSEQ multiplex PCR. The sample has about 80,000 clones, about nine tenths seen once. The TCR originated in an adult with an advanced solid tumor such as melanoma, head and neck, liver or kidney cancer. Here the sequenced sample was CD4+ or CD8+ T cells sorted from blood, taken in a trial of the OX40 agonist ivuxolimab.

CDR3 sequence (DNA): TGTGCCATCAGTGAACGGGATAGAGGGGAGCTGTTTTTT. Protein product: CAISERDRGELFF. This sequence joins TRBV10-3 and TRBJ2-2; D perhaps matches TRBD2 (5 bases). The germline V and J ends were trimmed by 3 bases and 8 bases, with 10 bases remaining between them. CDR1 is ENHRY, CDR2 SYGVKD, per germline. The CDR3 has 13 amino acids.